This T cell receptor beta chain was retrieved from a study of blood T cell repertoires in COVID-19. Overall study context: From T cells, B-cell-depleted T cells, or PBMCs came the material, which was cDNA or gDNA.

This CDR3 is 14 amino acids long. The ends were cut back, 2 bases at V and 1 base at J, with 7 bases in the middle. Germline CDR1 and CDR2: SGDLS and YYNGEE. Assay: immunoSEQ multiplex PCR; the TCRdb copy retains only in-frame clones and omits some. In the table there are 400,000 to 450,000 clones, about nine tenths of which are singletons. The source of this sequence is a woman between 50 and 59 years old with COVID-19, enrolled during active disease. The rearrangement links TRBV9 to TRBJ2-1, with TRBD2 as a possible D gene (6 bases). Source material: peripheral blood. The DNA of the CDR3 is TGTGCCAGCAGCGTTAGCGGTTCCTACAATGAGCAGTTCTTC. Encoded protein: CASSVSGSYNEQFF. Combining the CDR3 with reference TRBV9 and TRBJ2-1 gives the whole variable domain DSGVTQTPKHLITATGQRVTLRCSPRSGDLSVYWYQQSLDQGLQFLIQYYNGEERAKGNILERFSAQQFPDLHSELNLSSLELGDSALYFCASSVSGSYNEQFFGPGTRLTVL.